What follows is one T cell receptor beta chain and its context. Its matching antigen is unknown. TCR beta CDR3 region amplification was performed from RNA transcripts. TCR CDR3 regions were first amplified by RT-PCR with HTBI primers. In TCRdb, the multiplex PCR reads were re-called with MiXCR into one record per CDR3 protein. Here the sample spans hundreds of thousands of distinct CDR3 sequences, more than 30% being singletons. The sample belongs to a study of T cells in Graves' hyperthyroidism and ophthalmopathy. Study-wide results and limits: Also found in blood were most expanded thyroid clonotypes above 0.001.

More than 8 ml fresh peripheral blood yielded the PBMCs. The germline V gene encodes CDR1 SGHRS and CDR2 YFSETQ. The junction had 10 bases not matched to a gene; V was cut back by 4 bases and J by 6 bases. The CDR3 consists of 14 residues. Specimen: blood. This sequence was found in a man aged 18 to 29 with Graves' hyperthyroidism. V and J are TRBV5-1 and TRBJ2-7; 7 positions agree with TRBD1. CDR3 residues: CASSPRQGYCEQYF. The CDR3, as DNA: TGCGCCAGCAGCCCGCGACAGGGTTACTGCGAGCAGTACTTC.